This record looks at one TCR beta chain sequence and its context. The CDR3 is 13 amino acids. V was pared by 0 bases and J by 5 bases, with 8 bases between. Per the original methods: Estimates of nucleated cell counts were drawn from the amplification of reference gene primers. The table came from immunoSEQ multiplex PCR; TCRdb's copy has only in-frame clones and leaves some out. The V and J calls and the clone size are those of that table, but D and trimming were determined from the DNA. This sample carries 20,000 to 25,000 clones, more than 80% of them seen once, and the ten largest clones take about 18%. The data derive from a study of blood T cell repertoires in COVID-19. Study-wide context: From the United States, Italy and Spain came samples of acute and convalescent COVID-19. Sources were T cells, B-cell-depleted T cells, or PBMCs; the material itself was cDNA or gDNA.

This chain connects TRBV12-3 or TRBV12-4 to TRBJ2-7; D may be TRBD2 (6 bases). The specimen was peripheral blood. This clonotype was sampled from a human donor in a cohort sampled during active COVID-19. CDR3 region: CASSLAGGNEQYF. As DNA, the CDR3 is TGTGCCAGCAGTTTAGCGGGGGGAAACGAGCAGTACTTC.